This T cell receptor (beta chain) came from a study of cytomegalovirus exposure and HLA in healthy donors. Findings and caveats of the study: The study listed 150 to 200 cytomegalovirus-associated TCR beta chains. Earlier results showed most TCR beta V segments being productive about 87% or about 30% of the time. Follow-up analysis later connected one missense variant in DCLRE1C with trimming of TCR beta V- and J-genes.

The germline gives CDR1 MDHEN, CDR2 SYDVKM. The CDR3 has 18 residues. V trimming: 3 bases; J trimming: 2 bases; junction bases outside the gene matches: 15. PCR primers comprised 60 Vbeta and 13 Jbeta primers. Only in-frame clones appear in the TCRdb table, and some are missing; sequencing was by immunoSEQ multiplex PCR. This table has 50,000 to 65,000 clones, about 72% appearing once. This clone was seen once. Antigen unknown. This TCR derives from a middle-aged man in good health and CMV-seropositive. The specimen sequenced was PBMCs. The gene calls are TRBV28 and TRBJ2-7, with TRBD2 matching over 8 bases. The CDR3 nucleotides are TGTGCCAGCAGTTTGGATCCACGTGAGCGGGAGCGAACCTACGAGCAGTACTTC. Amino acid sequence: CASSLDPRERERTYEQYF.